The clone carrying this T cell receptor (beta chain) appeared many times. Trimming removed 6 bases at V and 0 bases at J, with 9 bases between. The CDR3 extends over 15 amino acids. The germline V gene encodes CDR1 SEHNR and CDR2 FQNEAQ (reference sequence). The data were obtained in a study of T cells in Graves' hyperthyroidism and ophthalmopathy. Study context: At the time of initial diagnosis and before any treatment, peripheral blood was collected.

TCR beta CDR3 sequences were amplified from RNA transcripts. RT-PCR in the first round (using the HTBI primer set) targeted the TCR CDR3. TCRdb redid the calling of the multiplex PCR reads with MiXCR, one entry per CDR3 protein. Of about 410,000 distinct CDR3 sequences listed, 14% are singletons. The sample comprised blood. The sequence derives from a woman aged 30 to 39 with Graves' ophthalmopathy. This chain joins TRBV7-9 and TRBJ2-6, with TRBD1 as a possible D gene (6 bases). The CDR3 nucleotides are TGTGCCAGCAGTCTAGGGGGCTCTGGGGCCAACGTCCTGACTTTC. As protein: CASSLGGSGANVLTF. Complete variable domain (other parts from reference TRBV7-9 and TRBJ2-6): DTGVSQNPRHKITKRGQNVTFRCDPISEHNRLYWYRQTLGQGPEFLTYFQNEAQLEKSRLLSDRFSAERPKGSFSTLEIQRTEQGDSAMYLCASSLGGSGANVLTFGAGSRLTVL.